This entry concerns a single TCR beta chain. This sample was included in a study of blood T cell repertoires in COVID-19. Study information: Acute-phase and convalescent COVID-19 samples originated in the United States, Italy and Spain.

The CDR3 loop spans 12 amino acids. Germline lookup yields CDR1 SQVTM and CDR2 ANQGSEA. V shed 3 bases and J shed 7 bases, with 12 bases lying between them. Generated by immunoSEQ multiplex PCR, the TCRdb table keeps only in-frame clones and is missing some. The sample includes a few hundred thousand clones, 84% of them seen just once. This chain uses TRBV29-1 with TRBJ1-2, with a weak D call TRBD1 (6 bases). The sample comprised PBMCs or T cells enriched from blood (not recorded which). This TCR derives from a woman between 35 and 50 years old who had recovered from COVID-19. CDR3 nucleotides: TGCAGCGTTGATTCTAGGGGGGGTGGCTACACCTTC. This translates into CSVDSRGGGYTF.